A selection of T cell receptor beta chains follows, all from one sample in a study of blood T cell repertoires in COVID-19. TCRdb keeps only in-frame clones here, not all; method: immunoSEQ multiplex PCR. The sample lists 200,000 to 250,000 clones; 75% to 90% were seen once. Sequences were obtained from peripheral blood. These receptors were taken from an older woman with COVID-19, enrolled during active disease. Both conserved end residues are part of each CDR3. A D gene is named only where the DNA matches it firmly. Not every row has a clone size; where given, it reads once, few, many or a size class.

>NA|TRBJ2-5|TRBV12-3/TRBV12-4|NA
CASSWGLQETQYF
TGTGCCAGCAGTTGGGGACTCCAAGAGACCCAGTACTTC
>NA|TRBJ1-3|TRBV10-3|NA
CATGGRVGDTIYF
TGTGCCACTGGGGGCCGGGTTGGGGACACCATATATTTT
>once|TRBJ1-6|TRBV3-1/TRBV3-2|TRBD1
CASSFGTDNSPLHF
TGTGCCAGCAGTTTCGGGACAGATAATTCACCCCTCCACTTT
>NA|TRBJ2-4|TRBV6-1|NA
CASSEAGNHIQYF
TGTGCCAGCAGTGAAGCCGGGAATCACATTCAGTACTTC
>few|TRBJ2-7|TRBV4-1|NA
CASSLSSPLSSEQYF
TGCGCCAGCAGCCTCTCAAGCCCCCTTTCCTCCGAGCAGTACTTC
>NA|TRBJ2-2|TRBV6-2/TRBV6-3|TRBD2
CASSRLAGDLSPGELFF
TGTGCCAGCAGTAGGCTAGCGGGAGACTTGAGCCCCGGGGAGCTGTTTTTT
>NA|TRBJ2-1|TRBV6-6|TRBD2
CASVFHNGGSEQFF
TGTGCCAGCGTTTTTCATAACGGGGGGAGTGAGCAGTTCTTC
>NA|TRBJ2-7|TRBV7-2|NA
CASRPGGSYHEQYF
TGTGCCAGCAGACCCGGAGGGAGCTATCACGAGCAGTACTTC
>NA|TRBJ1-3|TRBV9|NA
CASSVEPDSGPGNTIYF
TGTGCCAGCAGCGTAGAGCCGGACAGTGGACCTGGAAACACCATATATTTT
>few|TRBJ2-7|TRBV5-1|NA
CASSIQGSYEQYF
TGCGCCAGCAGTATACAGGGCTCCTACGAGCAGTACTTC
>NA|TRBJ1-4|TRBV19|TRBD1
CASTDRGRSNEKLFF
TGTGCCAGTACCGACAGGGGACGGTCTAATGAAAAACTGTTTTTT
>NA|TRBJ2-7|TRBV7-2|NA
CASSLNQGGYEQYF
TGTGCCAGCAGCTTAAATCAGGGGGGCTACGAGCAGTACTTC
>NA|TRBJ1-6|TRBV27|NA
CASTHRDIMVLHF
TGTGCCAGCACCCACCGGGACATCATGGTCCTCCACTTT
>NA|TRBJ1-6|TRBV24-1|NA
CATSDSQGYNSPLHF
TGTGCCACCAGTGATTCACAGGGATATAATTCACCCCTCCACTTT
>NA|TRBJ1-5|TRBV5-8|NA
CASSWTSGQPQHF
TGTGCCAGCAGCTGGACTTCGGGACAGCCCCAGCATTTT
>NA|TRBJ2-3|TRBV5-1|NA
CASSLRGDTQYF
TGCGCCAGCAGTCTCAGGGGAGATACGCAGTATTTT
>NA|TRBJ1-2|TRBV6-4|NA
CASSGQNGYTF
TGTGCCAGCAGTGGACAGAATGGCTACACCTTC
>NA|TRBJ2-7|TRBV18|NA
CASSPKQDSYEQYF
TGTGCCAGCTCACCAAAGCAAGACTCCTACGAGCAGTACTTC
>NA|TRBJ1-1|TRBV5-1|NA
CASSLGGANTEAFF
TGCGCCAGCAGCTTAGGAGGGGCGAACACTGAAGCTTTCTTT
>once|TRBJ2-5|TRBV5-1|TRBD1
CASSLAGQGVRETQYF
TGCGCCAGCAGCTTGGCGGGACAGGGGGTAAGGGAGACCCAGTACTTC
>NA|TRBJ1-4|TRBV6-5|NA
CASSYSRSATNEKLFF
TGTGCCAGCAGTTACTCGAGGAGTGCAACTAATGAAAAACTGTTTTTT
>NA|TRBJ2-5|TRBV7-2|TRBD2
CASSPTLLASETQYF
TGTGCCAGCAGCCCTACCCTACTAGCGTCAGAGACCCAGTACTTC
>NA|TRBJ1-4|TRBV5-4|TRBD1
CASSLAPGQGFRWEKLFF
TGTGCCAGCAGCTTGGCCCCGGGACAGGGTTTTCGGTGGGAAAAACTGTTTTTT
>few|TRBJ2-1|TRBV30|TRBD1
CAWSRTGFNEQFF
TGTGCCTGGAGTCGGACAGGGTTCAATGAGCAGTTCTTC
>NA|TRBJ2-5|TRBV6-6|TRBD2
CASSPVVGRAGETQYF
TGTGCCAGCAGTCCCGTTGTCGGGAGGGCCGGCGAGACCCAGTACTTC
>few|TRBJ2-7|TRBV2|NA
CASSDNEQYF
TGTGCCAGCAGTGACAACGAGCAGTACTTC
>once|TRBJ2-1|TRBV9|NA
CASSIGGSNYNEQFF
TGTGCCAGCAGCATAGGCGGGTCCAACTACAATGAGCAGTTCTTC
>few|TRBJ1-5|TRBV7-2|NA
CASSSEWFQPQHF
TGTGCCAGCAGCTCTGAGTGGTTTCAGCCCCAGCATTTT
>once|TRBJ1-5|TRBV6-6|NA
CASSSQAGAYQPQHF
TGTGCCAGCAGTTCCCAGGCGGGAGCTTATCAGCCCCAGCATTTT
>NA|TRBJ2-7|TRBV19|NA
CASSLLRGDRWSSYEQYF
TGTGCCAGTAGTCTCCTAAGGGGGGACAGATGGAGCTCCTACGAGCAGTACTTC
>NA|TRBJ1-5|TRBV28|NA
CASSLGGRVEQPQHF
TGTGCCAGCAGTTTAGGTGGCAGGGTAGAACAGCCCCAGCATTTT
>NA|TRBJ2-3|TRBV6-5|NA
CASRSASTDTQYF
TGTGCCAGCAGGAGCGCTAGCACAGATACGCAGTATTTT
>NA|TRBJ2-2|TRBV18|NA
CASSPSGPVELFF
TGTGCCAGCTCACCATCTGGGCCCGTGGAGCTGTTTTTT
>NA|TRBJ2-4|TRBV7-9|NA
CASSPVDRAKNIQYF
TGTGCCAGCAGCCCTGTTGACAGGGCCAAAAACATTCAGTACTTC
>NA|TRBJ1-1|TRBV2|NA
CASKIYGGKSNTEAFF
TGTGCCAGCAAAATATACGGGGGGAAGTCGAACACTGAAGCTTTCTTT
>once|TRBJ1-2|TRBV5-5|NA
CASSLEQGKGDGYTF
TGTGCCAGCAGCTTGGAACAGGGAAAGGGTGATGGCTACACCTTC
>NA|TRBJ2-7|TRBV5-8|TRBD2
CASSPPGLADLYEQYF
TGTGCCAGCAGCCCGCCGGGACTAGCGGATCTGTACGAGCAGTACTTC
>NA|TRBJ2-7|TRBV10-3|NA
CATSTQLSSYEQYF
TGTGCCACGAGCACCCAATTGAGCTCCTACGAGCAGTACTTC
>NA|TRBJ1-1|TRBV12-3/TRBV12-4|NA
CASSFSVDTEAFF
TGTGCCAGCAGTTTCAGCGTAGACACTGAAGCTTTCTTT
>NA|TRBJ2-7|TRBV5-1|NA
CASSPDPSSYEQYF
TGCGCCAGCAGTCCCGATCCGAGCTCCTACGAGCAGTACTTC
>few|TRBJ2-1|TRBV7-3|NA
CASSLRVAGYNEQFF
TGTGCCAGCAGCTTAAGGGTAGCCGGCTACAATGAGCAGTTCTTC
>NA|TRBJ2-5|TRBV24-1|TRBD2
CATSDLSGSRETQYF
TGTGCCACCAGTGACCTTAGCGGGAGCCGTGAGACCCAGTACTTC
>NA|TRBJ1-1|TRBV28|TRBD1
CASSLPDRMNTEAFF
TGTGCCAGCAGTTTACCGGACAGGATGAACACTGAAGCTTTCTTT
>NA|TRBJ2-7|TRBV28|TRBD2
CASGPSGNYEQYF
TGTGCCAGCGGGCCTAGCGGGAACTACGAGCAGTACTTC
>once|TRBJ2-2|TRBV18|TRBD2
CASSPMAAGTSGIIRELFF
TGTGCCAGCTCACCGATGGCAGCGGGGACTAGCGGGATCATCAGGGAGCTGTTTTTT
>NA|TRBJ2-6|TRBV6-2/TRBV6-3|NA
CASSYATASGANVLTF
TGTGCCAGCAGTTACGCAACAGCTTCTGGGGCCAACGTCCTGACTTTC
>few|TRBJ2-2|TRBV7-2|TRBD2
CASNRGEVSGELFF
TGTGCCAGCAATCGGGGGGAAGTATCCGGGGAGCTGTTTTTT
>few|TRBJ2-5|TRBV11-2|TRBD2
CASSLGGRAWETQYF
TGTGCCAGCAGCTTAGGCGGGAGGGCCTGGGAGACCCAGTACTTC
>NA|TRBJ2-1|TRBV7-2|TRBD1
CASSWTGHNEQFF
TGTGCCAGCAGCTGGACAGGGCACAATGAGCAGTTCTTC
>NA|TRBJ1-2|TRBV12-3/TRBV12-4|NA
CASSLAGNVGYTF
TGTGCCAGCAGTTTAGCCGGGAATGTAGGCTACACCTTC
>NA|TRBJ1-1|TRBV6-1|NA
CASSEGGPTEAFF
TGTGCCAGCAGTGAGGGGGGGCCCACTGAAGCTTTCTTT
>NA|TRBJ1-4|TRBV4-3|TRBD1
CASSQEGSQGDEKLFF
TGCGCCAGCAGCCAAGAAGGGAGTCAGGGGGATGAAAAACTGTTTTTT
>NA|TRBJ2-4|TRBV29-1|NA
CSVLEQVLLAKNIQYF
TGCAGCGTTTTAGAACAGGTGCTCCTAGCCAAAAACATTCAGTACTTC